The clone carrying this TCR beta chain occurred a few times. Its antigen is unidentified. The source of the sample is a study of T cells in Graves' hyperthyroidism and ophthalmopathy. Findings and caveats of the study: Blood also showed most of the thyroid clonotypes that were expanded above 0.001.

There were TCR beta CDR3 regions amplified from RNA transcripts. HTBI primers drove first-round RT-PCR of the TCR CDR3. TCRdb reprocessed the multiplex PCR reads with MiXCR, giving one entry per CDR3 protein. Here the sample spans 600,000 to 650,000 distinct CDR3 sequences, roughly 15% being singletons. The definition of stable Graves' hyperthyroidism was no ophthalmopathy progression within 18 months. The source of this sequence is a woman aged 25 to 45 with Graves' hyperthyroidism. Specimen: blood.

CDR3 nucleotides: TGTGCCATCAGTGAGGAGGGCAGAACCTACGAGCAGTACTTC. Translating gives CAISEEGRTYEQYF. The chain recombines TRBV10-3 with TRBJ2-7, with D possibly being TRBD2 (5 bases). Germline CDR1 ENHRY, CDR2 SYGVKD. Trimming stripped 2 bases from V and 2 bases from J, with 10 bases between. The CDR3 runs to 14 residues.